This section outlines one T cell receptor (beta chain) sequence together with its context. The sample is drawn from a study of blood T cell repertoires in COVID-19. Authors' analysis steps: For nucleated cells, counts were estimated from reference gene primer amplification. Only in-frame clones appear in the TCRdb table, and some are missing; sequencing was by immunoSEQ multiplex PCR. V and J calls and clone size come straight from that table; D and trimming were deduced from the DNA. The table records fewer than 85,000 clones, about 88% of them present only once. The germline V gene encodes CDR1 LNHDA and CDR2 SQIVND (reference sequence). The CDR3 contains 16 residues. The junction had 8 bases not matched to a gene; V was cut back by 6 bases and J by 2 bases.

The sequenced sample consisted of peripheral blood. The chain employs TRBV19 and TRBJ2-5, with TRBD2 matching over 11 bases. The receptor was derived from a human donor in a cohort sampled during active COVID-19. The CDR3 region is CASSQLAGEGQETQYF. DNA of the CDR3: TGTGCCAGTAGCCAACTAGCGGGAGAAGGGCAAGAGACCCAGTACTTC.